This is a list of T cell receptor beta chains from one sample in a study of CD4 T cells in relation to SARS-CoV-2 and coronaviruses. Assay used: immunoSEQ multiplex PCR; TCRdb lists only in-frame clones, some missing. The sample contains about 43,000 clones, over 70% of which appear only once. No antigen is known for these receptors. Material: naive CD4+ T cells from PBMCs, cultured in vitro. The source of these receptors is an adult with COVID-19. CDR3s include the opening cysteine and the closing phenylalanine or tryptophan. A D gene is named only where the DNA matches it firmly. Part of the rows lack a size; the others show once, few, many or a class for expanded clones.

abundance	d_gene	v_gene	j_gene	CDR3nt	CDR3aa
-	-	TRBV5-1	TRBJ2-2	TGCGCCAGCAGCTCCGAATTTAGAACCGGGGAGCTGTTTTTT	CASSSEFRTGELFF
-	-	TRBV18	TRBJ2-5	TGTGCCAGCTCACCACAACAAGAGACCCAGTACTTC	CASSPQQETQYF
-	-	TRBV7-8	TRBJ2-5	TGTGCCAGCAGCCCCGGGGGGCGGATAGAGACCCAGTACTTC	CASSPGGRIETQYF
once	-	TRBV28	TRBJ1-2	TGTGCCAGCAACCGGGACCCCCCCACTAACTATGGCTACACCTTC	CASNRDPPTNYGYTF
-	TRBD1	TRBV27	TRBJ1-5	TGTGCCAGTTGCCACAGGGGAGGTCAGCCCCAGCATTTT	CASCHRGGQPQHF
-	-	TRBV5-1	TRBJ1-4	TGCGCCAGCAGCTCGGGGAGAGGGTCACCGAATGAAAAACTGTTTTTT	CASSSGRGSPNEKLFF
-	-	TRBV10-3	TRBJ2-5	TGTGCCATCAGGGGGCAGACTAACCAAGAGACCCAGTACTTC	CAIRGQTNQETQYF
-	-	TRBV4-1	TRBJ2-3	TGCGCCAGCAGCCAAGGGTTGGCGGGACTTAGCACAGATACGCAGTATTTT	CASSQGLAGLSTDTQYF
-	-	TRBV5-4	TRBJ1-4	TGTGCCAGCAGCTTGGGTCCTCACGAAAAACTGTTTTTT	CASSLGPHEKLFF
-	-	TRBV9	TRBJ1-2	TGTGCCAGCAGCGTAGTATGGAGACTAGCAAGGGACTACACCTTC	CASSVVWRLARDYTF
-	TRBD2	TRBV5-5	TRBJ2-7	TGTGCCAGCAGCTTTAGGGAGCGGGAGAACGAGCAGTACTTC	CASSFRERENEQYF